These T cell receptor beta chains were read from a single sample in a study of cytomegalovirus exposure and HLA in healthy donors. Sequencing used immunoSEQ multiplex PCR; TCRdb keeps in-frame clones, though not all of them. The sample contains around 200,000 clones, over 60% of which appear only once. Sequencing was carried out using PBMCs. These receptors were taken from a man between 40 and 49 years old in good health and CMV-seronegative. CDR3s include the opening cysteine and the closing phenylalanine or tryptophan. Fields, in order: D gene, clone size, V gene, J gene, CDR3 protein, CDR3 DNA. A D gene is named only where the DNA matches it firmly. Clone size appears in some rows only: once, few, many, or a class for an expanded clone.

d_call: NA; clone_size: NA; v_call: TRBV7-8; j_call: TRBJ2-3; cdr3_aa: CASSARVASTDTQYF; cdr3_nt: TGTGCCAGCAGCGCCCGAGTCGCTAGCACAGATACGCAGTATTTT
d_call: NA; clone_size: NA; v_call: TRBV13; j_call: TRBJ1-2; cdr3_aa: CASSPTERDYGYTF; cdr3_nt: TGTGCCAGCAGCCCCACAGAGAGGGACTATGGCTACACCTTC
d_call: TRBD1; clone_size: NA; v_call: TRBV2; j_call: TRBJ2-7; cdr3_aa: CASRPGTVAYEQYF; cdr3_nt: TGTGCCAGCCGGCCCGGGACAGTAGCCTACGAGCAGTACTTC
d_call: TRBD2; clone_size: NA; v_call: TRBV7-2; j_call: TRBJ2-7; cdr3_aa: CASSSLAGYEQYF; cdr3_nt: TGTGCCAGCAGCTCCCTAGCGGGGTACGAGCAGTACTTC
d_call: TRBD1; clone_size: NA; v_call: TRBV5-4; j_call: TRBJ1-2; cdr3_aa: CASSLVTGGNGYTF; cdr3_nt: TGTGCCAGCAGCTTGGTAACAGGGGGCAATGGCTACACCTTC
d_call: TRBD1; clone_size: NA; v_call: TRBV5-1; j_call: TRBJ2-7; cdr3_aa: CASSLTPQGEQYF; cdr3_nt: TGCGCCAGCAGCTTAACGCCACAGGGGGAGCAGTACTTC
d_call: TRBD1; clone_size: few; v_call: TRBV10-3; j_call: TRBJ1-5; cdr3_aa: CAIGRDRGQPQHF; cdr3_nt: TGTGCCATCGGCCGGGACAGAGGACAGCCCCAGCATTTT
d_call: NA; clone_size: NA; v_call: TRBV28; j_call: TRBJ2-3; cdr3_aa: CASSLGWSQDTQYF; cdr3_nt: TGTGCCAGCAGTTTAGGGTGGTCACAGGATACGCAGTATTTT
d_call: NA; clone_size: NA; v_call: TRBV29-1; j_call: TRBJ2-3; cdr3_aa: CSVQVGGAGGQDTQYF; cdr3_nt: TGCAGCGTTCAGGTAGGGGGGGCAGGGGGCCAAGATACGCAGTATTTT
d_call: NA; clone_size: NA; v_call: TRBV7-9; j_call: TRBJ2-1; cdr3_aa: CATADEQFF; cdr3_nt: TGTGCCACCGCGGATGAGCAGTTCTTC
d_call: TRBD2; clone_size: NA; v_call: TRBV29-1; j_call: TRBJ2-7; cdr3_aa: CSISGGDSYEQYF; cdr3_nt: TGCAGCATTAGCGGGGGTGACTCCTACGAGCAGTACTTC
d_call: TRBD2; clone_size: NA; v_call: TRBV27; j_call: TRBJ2-3; cdr3_aa: CASAQGLAGHTDTQYF; cdr3_nt: TGTGCCAGCGCACAGGGACTAGCGGGCCACACAGATACGCAGTATTTT
d_call: TRBD1; clone_size: few; v_call: TRBV4-3; j_call: TRBJ1-5; cdr3_aa: CASSRLTGTDQPQHF; cdr3_nt: TGCGCCAGCAGCCGGTTGACAGGGACCGACCAGCCCCAGCATTTT
d_call: TRBD2; clone_size: NA; v_call: TRBV5-1; j_call: TRBJ2-2; cdr3_aa: CASSLWTSGEAGELFF; cdr3_nt: TGCGCCAGCAGCTTATGGACTAGCGGGGAGGCCGGGGAGCTGTTTTTT
d_call: NA; clone_size: NA; v_call: TRBV10-1; j_call: TRBJ1-6; cdr3_aa: CASSAGQYNSPLHF; cdr3_nt: TGCGCCAGCAGTGCCGGACAATATAATTCACCCCTCCACTTT
d_call: TRBD1; clone_size: NA; v_call: TRBV5-5; j_call: TRBJ2-7; cdr3_aa: CASSQGQGQDEQYF; cdr3_nt: TGTGCCAGCAGCCAGGGACAGGGTCAGGACGAGCAGTACTTC
d_call: NA; clone_size: NA; v_call: TRBV7-6; j_call: TRBJ2-5; cdr3_aa: CASSSTRETQYF; cdr3_nt: TGTGCCAGCAGCTCCACGCGGGAGACCCAGTACTTC
d_call: TRBD1; clone_size: NA; v_call: TRBV27; j_call: TRBJ1-4; cdr3_aa: CASSSGGNGKLFF; cdr3_nt: TGTGCCAGCAGTTCAGGGGGGAATGGAAAACTGTTTTTT
d_call: TRBD2; clone_size: NA; v_call: TRBV7-2; j_call: TRBJ2-7; cdr3_aa: CASSQAAGGEYEQYF; cdr3_nt: TGTGCCAGCAGCCAAGCGGCGGGAGGCGAATACGAGCAGTACTTC
d_call: NA; clone_size: NA; v_call: TRBV6-6; j_call: TRBJ1-1; cdr3_aa: CASSYGGAEAFF; cdr3_nt: TGTGCCAGCAGTTATGGGGGGGCTGAAGCTTTCTTT
d_call: NA; clone_size: NA; v_call: TRBV5-1; j_call: TRBJ2-5; cdr3_aa: CASGEPTAQETQYF; cdr3_nt: TGCGCCAGCGGTGAGCCGACAGCACAAGAGACCCAGTACTTC
d_call: TRBD1; clone_size: NA; v_call: TRBV5-6; j_call: TRBJ1-2; cdr3_aa: CASSLRTGSLLYGYTF; cdr3_nt: TGTGCCAGCAGCCTAAGGACAGGCTCTTTGCTCTATGGCTACACCTTC
d_call: NA; clone_size: NA; v_call: TRBV27; j_call: TRBJ2-3; cdr3_aa: CASSAQGLLITDTQYF; cdr3_nt: TGTGCCAGCAGTGCCCAGGGACTTCTTATCACAGATACGCAGTATTTT
d_call: TRBD1; clone_size: NA; v_call: TRBV10-3; j_call: TRBJ1-2; cdr3_aa: CATHWDREAYTF; cdr3_nt: TGTGCCACCCACTGGGACAGGGAGGCCTACACCTTC
d_call: NA; clone_size: NA; v_call: TRBV4-2; j_call: TRBJ1-5; cdr3_aa: CASSPEGGNPSNQPQHF; cdr3_nt: TGTGCCAGCAGCCCAGAGGGGGGGAATCCTAGCAATCAGCCCCAGCATTTT
d_call: NA; clone_size: NA; v_call: TRBV5-4; j_call: TRBJ1-3; cdr3_aa: CASSLSGGGNTIYF; cdr3_nt: TGTGCCAGCAGCTTATCCGGGGGTGGAAACACCATATATTTT
d_call: TRBD1; clone_size: NA; v_call: TRBV27; j_call: TRBJ1-1; cdr3_aa: CASSQHTTGLNTEAFF; cdr3_nt: TGTGCCAGCAGTCAGCATACGACAGGGTTGAACACTGAAGCTTTCTTT
d_call: NA; clone_size: NA; v_call: TRBV6-1; j_call: TRBJ1-1; cdr3_aa: CASRRDGNSNTEAFF; cdr3_nt: TGTGCCAGCAGGCGGGACGGCAATTCGAACACTGAAGCTTTCTTT
d_call: TRBD2; clone_size: NA; v_call: TRBV5-1; j_call: TRBJ2-1; cdr3_aa: CASASGDGEQFF; cdr3_nt: TGCGCCAGCGCGAGCGGGGATGGTGAGCAGTTCTTC
d_call: TRBD2; clone_size: NA; v_call: TRBV28; j_call: TRBJ2-3; cdr3_aa: CATSGGGAFTDTQYF; cdr3_nt: TGTGCCACTTCGGGGGGGGGAGCGTTCACAGATACGCAGTATTTT
d_call: NA; clone_size: NA; v_call: TRBV28; j_call: TRBJ2-7; cdr3_aa: CASSSGGATYEQYF; cdr3_nt: TGTGCCAGCAGTTCTGGCGGCGCGACCTACGAGCAGTACTTC
d_call: TRBD2; clone_size: NA; v_call: TRBV7-9; j_call: TRBJ2-5; cdr3_aa: CASSLSSGGIETQYF; cdr3_nt: TGTGCCAGCAGCTTATCGTCGGGGGGGATAGAGACCCAGTACTTC
d_call: NA; clone_size: NA; v_call: TRBV28; j_call: TRBJ2-1; cdr3_aa: CASSFGGGSYNEQFF; cdr3_nt: TGTGCCAGCAGTTTTGGGGGAGGATCCTACAATGAGCAGTTCTTC
d_call: NA; clone_size: NA; v_call: TRBV4-1; j_call: TRBJ2-7; cdr3_aa: CASSQGQIPYEQYF; cdr3_nt: TGCGCCAGCAGCCAAGGACAGATCCCCTACGAGCAGTACTTC
d_call: NA; clone_size: NA; v_call: TRBV6-6; j_call: TRBJ2-2; cdr3_aa: CASAGTQNTGELFF; cdr3_nt: TGTGCCAGCGCCGGGACTCAGAACACCGGGGAGCTGTTTTTT
d_call: TRBD1; clone_size: NA; v_call: TRBV10-3; j_call: TRBJ2-1; cdr3_aa: CAISGARVADRESYNEQFF; cdr3_nt: TGTGCCATCAGCGGGGCGCGAGTCGCAGACAGGGAGTCCTACAATGAGCAGTTCTTC
d_call: NA; clone_size: once; v_call: TRBV28; j_call: TRBJ2-5; cdr3_aa: CASRKPSRQETQYF; cdr3_nt: TGTGCCAGCCGAAAGCCCTCTAGACAAGAGACCCAGTACTTC
d_call: NA; clone_size: NA; v_call: TRBV27; j_call: TRBJ1-5; cdr3_aa: CASSSPPGPQHF; cdr3_nt: TGTGCCAGCAGTTCTCCCCCAGGGCCCCAGCATTTT
d_call: TRBD1; clone_size: NA; v_call: TRBV19; j_call: TRBJ2-6; cdr3_aa: CASSPTGALSGANVLTF; cdr3_nt: TGTGCCAGTAGCCCGACAGGGGCCCTCTCTGGGGCCAACGTCCTGACTTTC
d_call: TRBD2; clone_size: NA; v_call: TRBV2; j_call: TRBJ2-2; cdr3_aa: CASSGSKTSGRGSTGELFF; cdr3_nt: TGTGCCAGCAGTGGATCTAAGACTAGCGGGAGGGGGAGCACCGGGGAGCTGTTTTTT
d_call: NA; clone_size: NA; v_call: TRBV5-1; j_call: TRBJ1-3; cdr3_aa: CASSLAETGRNTIYF; cdr3_nt: TGCGCCAGCAGCTTGGCCGAGACAGGTCGAAACACCATATATTTT
d_call: NA; clone_size: NA; v_call: TRBV5-6; j_call: TRBJ1-1; cdr3_aa: CASSLTGTEAFF; cdr3_nt: TGTGCCAGCAGCTTGACCGGGACAGAAGCTTTCTTT
d_call: TRBD1; clone_size: NA; v_call: TRBV5-4; j_call: TRBJ1-1; cdr3_aa: CASSFTGGDTEAFF; cdr3_nt: TGTGCCAGCAGCTTTACAGGGGGGGACACTGAAGCTTTCTTT
d_call: TRBD1; clone_size: NA; v_call: TRBV7-9; j_call: TRBJ2-7; cdr3_aa: CASSLVSGTGDGEQYF; cdr3_nt: TGTGCCAGCAGCTTAGTATCCGGGACAGGGGACGGCGAGCAGTACTTC
d_call: TRBD2; clone_size: NA; v_call: TRBV27; j_call: TRBJ2-7; cdr3_aa: CASSQGLAGAPPYEQYF; cdr3_nt: TGTGCCAGCAGCCAGGGACTAGCGGGAGCCCCTCCCTACGAGCAGTACTTC
d_call: NA; clone_size: once; v_call: TRBV7-8; j_call: TRBJ1-2; cdr3_aa: CASSLATVSPYGYTF; cdr3_nt: TGTGCCAGCAGCTTAGCTACTGTGAGCCCCTATGGCTACACCTTC
d_call: TRBD1; clone_size: NA; v_call: TRBV5-6; j_call: TRBJ2-1; cdr3_aa: CASRWGQGSYNEQFF; cdr3_nt: TGTGCCAGCAGATGGGGACAGGGCTCCTACAATGAGCAGTTCTTC
d_call: NA; clone_size: NA; v_call: TRBV18; j_call: TRBJ1-2; cdr3_aa: CASSPLRGDYGYTF; cdr3_nt: TGTGCCAGTTCACCACTCAGGGGAGACTATGGCTACACCTTC
d_call: NA; clone_size: NA; v_call: TRBV13; j_call: TRBJ1-6; cdr3_aa: CASSPRVDSPLHF; cdr3_nt: TGTGCCAGCAGCCCCCGGGTCGATTCACCCCTCCACTTT
d_call: NA; clone_size: NA; v_call: TRBV14; j_call: TRBJ1-3; cdr3_aa: CASSQGVVGQGLGNTIYF; cdr3_nt: TGTGCCAGCAGCCAAGGAGTCGTTGGTCAGGGCCTTGGAAACACCATATATTTT
d_call: NA; clone_size: NA; v_call: TRBV28; j_call: TRBJ2-7; cdr3_aa: CASSFRLDTYEQYF; cdr3_nt: TGTGCCAGCAGTTTTCGACTAGATACCTACGAGCAGTACTTC
d_call: TRBD1; clone_size: NA; v_call: TRBV7-2; j_call: TRBJ2-6; cdr3_aa: CASRRGQDLWGANVLTF; cdr3_nt: TGTGCCAGCAGACGGGGACAGGACCTCTGGGGGGCCAACGTCCTGACTTTC
d_call: TRBD1; clone_size: NA; v_call: TRBV7-9; j_call: TRBJ2-7; cdr3_aa: CASGTGTGFSYEQYF; cdr3_nt: TGTGCCAGCGGAACCGGGACAGGCTTTTCCTACGAGCAGTACTTC